The 29 T cell receptor beta chains in this list originate from one sample, sequenced in a study of identical twins (dated by TCRdb to about 2016). The library relied on 5' RACE. TCRdb records Illumina HiSeq 2000 as the sequencer. The public reads were run again by TCRdb, first through fastp at Q25 and then through MiXCR, and only productive beta chains were kept. Merged by CDR3 protein, the rows form single entries marked with the most common genes and DNA. The sample data list about 340,000 distinct CDR3 sequences, and roughly an eighth of these were observed just once. 7.2% of the sample belongs to the ten largest clones. These data were also filed under a second study, of yellow fever vaccine responses in identical twins.

Material: CD8+ T cells sorted from blood. These receptors came from a woman aged 18-30 years in good health.

The V gene is TRBV7-9, the J gene TRBJ1-1; D might be TRBD1 (5 bases). The CDR3 spans 12 residues. With 5 bases removed from V and 7 bases from J, the gap between germline ends came to 11 bases. CDR1 is SEHNR, CDR2 FQNEAQ, per germline (reference sequence). As DNA, the CDR3 is TGTGCCAGCAGCAGGGGCCCAAGTGAAGCTTTCTTT. Amino acid sequence: CASSRGPSEAFF.

This clonotype was seen more than once but under ten times. The CDR3 DNA reads as TGTGCCAGCTTGACGCGCGTGAACACCGGGGAGCTGTTTTTT. This translates into CASLTRVNTGELFF. The chain carries TRBV6-1 and TRBJ2-2; D call uncertain. Trimming removed 8 bases from V and 1 base from J, with 11 bases in between. Germline loops: CDR1 MNHNS, CDR2 SASEGT. CDR3 length: 14 residues.

This clonotype was counted between two and nine times. The CDR3 DNA reads as TGTGCCAGCAGCCAAGATGGGACTAGCGGGTTCACAGATACGCAGTATTTT. Translation: CASSQDGTSGFTDTQYF. This rearrangement joins TRBV3-1 to TRBJ2-3; 12 bases match TRBD2. Trimming took 0 bases from V and 2 from J; bases not matched to a gene: 3. The CDR3 sequence is 17 residues long. The V gene's germline CDR1 is LGHDT and CDR2 YNNKEL (reference sequence).

This clonotype showed up just a few times. This chain joins TRBV27 and TRBJ2-1; D possibly corresponds to TRBD2 (5 bases). CDR3 length: 16 amino acids. Looked up from germline, CDR1 is MNHEY and CDR2 is SMNVEV (reference sequence). Between the trimmed V and J ends, which lost 6 bases and 0 bases, there was a span of 15 bases. This chain's CDR3 is CASSGPGVSSYNEQFF. DNA of the CDR3: TGTGCCAGCAGCGGGCCCGGGGTGAGCTCCTACAATGAGCAGTTCTTC.

The rearrangement links TRBV20-1 to TRBJ2-2, with D possibly matching TRBD1 (6 bases). Germline V CDR1 and CDR2: DFQATT, SNEGSKA (reference sequence). V shed 0 bases and J shed 7 bases, with 21 bases lying between them. The CDR3 runs 17 residues. The CDR3 DNA reads TGCAGTGCTAGAGATTCGGGAACAGGGTTACGTAACGGGGAGCTGTTTTTT. Its protein product is CSARDSGTGLRNGELFF.

The rearrangement links TRBV13 to TRBJ2-7; 11 nucleotides line up with TRBD2. V was pared by 6 bases and J by 0 bases, with 7 bases of the junction left unmatched. The CDR3 is 16 residues long. The germline gives CDR1 PRHDT, CDR2 FYEKMQ (reference sequence). This chain's CDR3 is CASSMTSGTFSYEQYF. For the CDR3, the DNA is TGTGCCAGCAGTATGACTAGCGGGACCTTCTCCTACGAGCAGTACTTC.

V gene TRBV6-1 combines with J gene TRBJ1-4; D gene uncertain. Germline V gene data show CDR1 as MNHNS and CDR2 as SASEGT. This CDR3 is built from 16 residues. V shed 0 bases and J shed 7 bases, with 15 bases lying between them. The CDR3 region has the DNA TGTGCCAGCAGTGAAGCAGTGGGGATGACGGGTGAAAAACTGTTTTTT. As protein: CASSEAVGMTGEKLFF.

This sequence joins TRBV27 and TRBJ1-5; D is perhaps TRBD1 (5 bases). Trimming left V 2 bases short and J 0 bases short, with 11 bases between. Germline loops: CDR1 MNHEY, CDR2 SMNVEV (reference sequence). The CDR3 runs to 16 residues. The CDR3 sequence: CASSLHQGGSNQPQHF. The CDR3 DNA sequence: TGTGCCAGCAGTTTACATCAGGGAGGTAGCAATCAGCCCCAGCATTTT.

This chain joins TRBV4-1 and TRBJ2-3; D ambiguous. Trimming stripped 1 base from V and 0 bases from J, with 14 bases between. The CDR3 sequence is 17 residues long. CDR1 MGHRA and CDR2 YSYEKL come from the germline V gene. The CDR3 reads CASSQVHARPSTDTQYF. CDR3 in DNA: TGCGCCAGCAGCCAAGTCCATGCCCGACCTAGCACAGATACGCAGTATTTT.

This clonotype was seen more than once but under ten times. V gene TRBV6-1 combines with J gene TRBJ2-7; perhaps TRBD1 as D (6 bases). This CDR3 spans 13 amino acids. Trimming left V 6 bases short and J 3 bases short, with 12 bases between. Germline loops: CDR1 MNHNS, CDR2 SASEGT. The CDR3 nucleotides are TGTGCCAGCAGCCCGGGACACAACTACGAGCAGTACGTC. This sequence encodes CASSPGHNYEQYV.

This clonotype was observed a few times. V and J are TRBV27 and TRBJ2-7; TRBD1 aligns across 7 bases. Germline CDR1 MNHEY, CDR2 SMNVEV (reference sequence). With 6 bases clipped from V and 0 bases from J, the junction kept 17 bases outside the gene matches. CDR3 size: 18 residues. CDR3 sequence: CASSPPDRNPKSSYEQYV. Here the CDR3 DNA reads TGTGCCAGCAGCCCTCCGGACAGGAACCCGAAGAGCTCCTACGAGCAGTACGTC.

The gene calls are TRBV5-6 and TRBJ2-1; D gene ambiguous. CDR1 and CDR2 (germline): SGHDT, YYEEEE. Between the trimmed V and J ends, which lost 4 bases and 7 bases, there was a span of 24 bases. CDR3 length equals 17 residues. The chain's CDR3 is CASSPWIGRKRLNEQFF. The CDR3 nucleotides are TGTGCCAGCAGCCCCTGGATTGGGCGTAAGAGGCTTAATGAGCAGTTCTTC.

In this sample, this clonotype turned up many times. V usage is TRBV29-1 and J usage is TRBJ2-1, with D perhaps TRBD1 or TRBD2 (5 bases each). Germline lookup yields CDR1 SQVTM and CDR2 ANQGSEA. Between the trimmed V and J ends, which lost 2 bases and 8 bases, there was a span of 7 bases. The CDR3 is made up of 11 amino acids. CDR3 DNA: TGCAGCGTTGAAAAGGGACATGAGCAGTTCTTC. Translated: CSVEKGHEQFF.

This clonotype has ten or more counts. The CDR3 sequence: CASSTGTGYVNEQFF. Written as DNA, the CDR3 is TGTGCCAGCAGTACCGGGACAGGGTATGTGAATGAGCAGTTCTTC. The V call is TRBV6-1, the J call TRBJ2-1; 9 positions match TRBD1. Germline CDR1 is MNHNS and CDR2 is SASEGT. CDR3 length: 15 amino acids. J lost 7 bases, V lost 5 bases, and 9 bases had no gene match.

This clonotype was recorded a few times. This sequence joins TRBV9 and TRBJ1-2; D perhaps matches TRBD1 (5 bases). The CDR3 is made up of 13 amino acids. Trimming cost V 4 bases and J 6 bases, with 13 bases left between them. The germline V gene has CDR1 SGDLS and CDR2 YYNGEE. The CDR3 DNA reads TGTGCCAGCAGCCTCGGGGGTAGAAATGGCTACACCTTC. Translating it yields CASSLGGRNGYTF.

The chain joins TRBV4-1 to TRBJ2-5, with D possibly matching TRBD2 (6 bases). Germline CDR1 is MGHRA and CDR2 is YSYEKL. V was cut by 3 bases and J by 2 bases, with 10 bases left in between. The CDR3 has 14 residues. CDR3 in amino acids: CASSQRGIQETQYF. The CDR3 nucleotides read TGCGCCAGCAGCCAGCGGGGTATACAAGAGACCCAGTACTTC.

This clonotype was detected many times. The chain combines TRBV4-1 with TRBJ2-1; no clear D gene. Germline assignment: CDR1 MGHRA and CDR2 YSYEKL. Trimming shortened V by 5 bases and J by 8 bases, and 16 bases separated the two germline ends. There are 14 residues in the CDR3. CDR3 bases: TGCGCCAGCAGCGGCCAGATATTTCTCTATGAGCAGTTCTTC. This encodes CASSGQIFLYEQFF.

This rearrangement joins TRBV12-3 or TRBV12-4 to TRBJ1-5, with D unresolved. The CDR3 is 16 residues long. Trimming stripped 2 bases from V and 2 bases from J, with 13 bases between. The CDR3 sequence is CASSLLDPWGNQPQHF. The CDR3 coding sequence is TGTGCCAGCAGTTTATTGGACCCATGGGGCAATCAGCCCCAGCATTTT.

This clonotype has just a few counts. The rearrangement joins TRBV7-9 to TRBJ2-7, with a tentative D call TRBD1 (5 bases). The CDR3 has 14 residues. The V gene lost 8 bases and the J gene lost 2 bases, with 16 bases spanning the gap. Germline V gene lookup returns CDR1 SEHNR and CDR2 FQNEAQ (reference sequence). CDR3 residues: CASSLDSSAYEQYV. CDR3 nucleotides: TGTGCCAGCTCGCTCGACAGCTCAGCCTACGAGCAGTACGTC.

The J gene is TRBJ1-3, the V gene TRBV2; no definite D call. This CDR3 has 14 residues. Trimming removed 6 bases from V and 7 bases from J, with 16 bases in between. Germline CDR1 SNHLY, CDR2 FYNNEI. CDR3 sequence reads: CASSIGRRWNTIYF. As DNA, the CDR3 is TGTGCCAGCAGCATTGGCAGGAGATGGAACACCATATATTTT.

The chain links TRBV20-1 to TRBJ2-2; 15 nucleotides line up with TRBD2. This CDR3 region has 18 residues. Per the germline V gene, CDR1 is DFQATT and CDR2 is SNEGSKA (reference sequence). Trimming at V came to 6 bases and at J to 5 bases, leaving 13 bases not matched to a gene. DNA for the CDR3: TGCAGTGCCCCGACTGGACTAGCGGGGGGGCTGGGGACCGGGGAGCTGTTTTTT. As protein: CSAPTGLAGGLGTGELFF.

This clonotype occurred a few times. V and J are TRBV3-1 and TRBJ2-1; D remains unclear. Looked up from germline, CDR1 is LGHDT and CDR2 is YNNKEL (reference sequence). This CDR3 region has 14 residues. The germline V and J ends were trimmed by 1 base and 9 bases, with 13 bases remaining between them. In DNA form, the CDR3 reads TGTGCCAGCAGCCAAGTAAGGCCCGAGAGTGAGCAGTTCTTC. Amino acids: CASSQVRPESEQFF.

This chain joins TRBV9 and TRBJ1-2, with TRBD1 matching over 8 bases. The CDR3 loop spans 13 amino acids. V gave up 4 bases and J gave up 5 bases; unmatched junction bases: 4. Per the germline V gene, CDR1 is SGDLS and CDR2 is YYNGEE. The CDR3 sequence is CASSPRQGYGYTF. In nucleotides, the CDR3 is TGTGCCAGCAGCCCCCGACAGGGGTATGGCTACACCTTC. The full variable domain, rest sourced from reference TRBV9 and TRBJ1-2, is DSGVTQTPKHLITATGQRVTLRCSPRSGDLSVYWYQQSLDQGLQFLIQYYNGEERAKGNILERFSAQQFPDLHSELNLSSLELGDSALYFCASSPRQGYGYTFGSGTRLTVV.

The chain joins TRBV2 to TRBJ2-1, with TRBD2 identical over 8 bases. Per germline, CDR1 SNHLY and CDR2 FYNNEI. With V trimmed by 6 bases and J by 8 bases, 15 bases remained unmatched. The CDR3 contains 16 residues. CDR3 protein: CASSRRGLDLLYEQFF. In nucleotides, the CDR3 is TGTGCCAGCAGCCGCCGGGGACTAGACTTATTGTATGAGCAGTTCTTC.

This clonotype was recorded a few times. The chain uses TRBV27 and TRBJ2-7, with 8 bases lining up with TRBD1. The CDR3 is 14 amino acids. The germline CDR1 and CDR2 sequences are MNHEY and SMNVEV (reference sequence). V was clipped by 8 bases and J by 5 bases; unmatched bases: 11. CDR3 nucleotide sequence: TGTGCCAGCCGAGGACAGGGTCGTATTAACGAGCAGTACTTC. Translated: CASRGQGRINEQYF.

This chain links TRBV5-1 with TRBJ2-3, with unresolved D. Germline lookup yields CDR1 SGHRS and CDR2 YFSETQ. With 3 bases removed from V and 2 bases from J, the gap between germline ends came to 16 bases. This CDR3 comprises 16 residues. The CDR3 loop is CASSSPIRRNTDTQYF. The CDR3 bases are TGCGCCAGCAGCTCTCCTATTAGGCGAAACACAGATACGCAGTATTTT.

The genes are TRBV27 and TRBJ1-2; no clear D gene. V lost 7 bases and J 1 base, leaving 19 bases between the germline ends. The CDR3 contains 16 residues. Germline V gene sequence: CDR1 MNHEY, CDR2 SMNVEV (reference sequence). The CDR3 DNA reads TGTGCCAGCAAGAAGTCTTGGGGAAGCAGTAACTATGGCTACACCTTC. This translates into CASKKSWGSSNYGYTF.

This clonotype was observed at least ten times. The chain uses TRBV13 and TRBJ1-6; 8 nucleotides align to TRBD1. Trimming removed 4 bases from V and 7 bases from J; junction bases left unmatched: 3. Germline V gene data show CDR1 as PRHDT and CDR2 as FYEKMQ (reference sequence). The CDR3 is made up of 14 amino acids. The CDR3 DNA follows: TGTGCCAGCAGCTCGACAGGGGTCAATTCACCCCTCCACTTT. It translates to CASSSTGVNSPLHF. The full variable domain, in which reference TRBV13 and TRBJ1-6 provide the parts outside the CDR3, is AAGVIQSPRHLIKEKRETATLKCYPIPRHDTVYWYQQGPGQDPQFLISFYEKMQSDKGSIPDRFSAQQFSDYHSELNMSSLELGDSALYFCASSSTGVNSPLHFGNGTRLTVT.

This clonotype was seen a few times. V is TRBV20-1 and J is TRBJ2-3, with TRBD2 identical over 8 bases. With V trimmed by 2 bases and J by 0 bases, 19 bases remained unmatched. The CDR3 totals 20 residues. Germline V gene sequence: CDR1 DFQATT, CDR2 SNEGSKA (reference sequence). For the CDR3, the DNA is TGCAGTGCTAGACCCTACTTCCGGGAGGGACTCCCTTATAGCACAGATACGCAGTATTTT. Amino acids: CSARPYFREGLPYSTDTQYF.